Given below is one TCR beta chain in context. The antigen remains unidentified. This sample was taken from a study of regulatory T cells in long-lasting Graves disease. Across the study: Antithyroid drugs had been taken under 3 months by newly diagnosed Graves' patients. Study outcomes and limitations: Patients with persistent disease showed a bias toward TRBV28, TRBJ1-2 and TRBJ2-5.

The CDR3 covers 15 residues. Per germline, CDR1 SGHAT and CDR2 FQNNGV. J was trimmed by 3 bases and V by 5 bases; bases with no gene match: 7. As to time point: newly diagnosed GD, antithyroid drugs for less than 3 months. Following extraction of RNA from PBMCs, that RNA was used to make the TCR library. The EDTA tubes were filled with 8 to 9.5 milliliters of drawn peripheral blood. Assembly of TCR beta libraries relied on iRepertoire HTBI primers together with Arm-PCR of CDR3 regions. Authors' processing steps: The samples yielded some 62 TRBV and roughly 14 TRBJ segments. Using its own MiXCR run on the multiplex PCR reads, TCRdb lists one record per CDR3 protein. What appears here as the V and J calls and clone size reflects TCRdb's work, not the paper's. This table has 200,000 to 300,000 distinct CDR3 sequences, 20% appearing once.

This receptor was obtained from a female donor with Graves disease. The starting material was peripheral blood mononuclear cells (PBMCs), obtained at new diagnosis, from a patient treated with antithyroid drugs. The chain uses TRBV11-2 and TRBJ2-1, with 7 bases lining up with TRBD2. CDR3 nucleotides: TGTGCCAGCAGCCCGGGGAGCGGGATCTACAATGAGCAGTTCTTC. Encoded protein: CASSPGSGIYNEQFF.